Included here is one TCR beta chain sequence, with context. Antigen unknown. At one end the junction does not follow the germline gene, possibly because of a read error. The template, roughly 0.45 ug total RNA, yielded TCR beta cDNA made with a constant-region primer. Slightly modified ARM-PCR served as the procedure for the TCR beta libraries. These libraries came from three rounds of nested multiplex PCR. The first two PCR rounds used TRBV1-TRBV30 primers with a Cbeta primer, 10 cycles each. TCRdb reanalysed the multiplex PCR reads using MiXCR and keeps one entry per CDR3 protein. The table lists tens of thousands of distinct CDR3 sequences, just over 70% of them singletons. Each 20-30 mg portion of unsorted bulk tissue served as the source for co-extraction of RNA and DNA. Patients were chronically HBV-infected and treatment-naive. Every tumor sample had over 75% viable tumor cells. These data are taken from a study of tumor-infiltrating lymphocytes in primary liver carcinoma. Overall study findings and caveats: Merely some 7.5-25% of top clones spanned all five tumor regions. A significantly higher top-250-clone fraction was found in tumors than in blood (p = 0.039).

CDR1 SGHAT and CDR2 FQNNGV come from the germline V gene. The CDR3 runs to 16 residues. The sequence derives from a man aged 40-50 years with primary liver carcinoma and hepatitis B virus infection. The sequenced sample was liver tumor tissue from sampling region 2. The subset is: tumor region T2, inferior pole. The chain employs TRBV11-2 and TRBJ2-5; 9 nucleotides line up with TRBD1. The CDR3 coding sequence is TGTGCCAGCAGCTCAACAACAGGGGGCTCGGGGGAGACCCAGTGCTTC. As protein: CASSSTTGGSGETQCF.